This TCR beta chain was recovered during a study of T cell responses to AZD1222 COVID-19 vaccine. Worth noting for this clone: Its antigen remains unidentified.

Sequencing used immunoSEQ multiplex PCR; TCRdb keeps in-frame clones, though not all of them. The top ten clones hold about 4.6% of a sample with about 94,000 clones, about 85% of them seen once. Second-dose intervals of approximately 4 or approximately 12 weeks were pooled. General study results and limits: In the spike-specific TCR repertoire, nearly half reportedly target unmutated variant regions. There were mostly white British donors and more females than males, and clonal diversity was possibly underestimated. Vaccination with two AZD1222 doses was followed by a rise in Spike-specific TCR breadth and depth.

The CDR3 spans 14 residues. Trimming cost V 5 bases and J 5 bases; bases outside gene matches: 4. Per germline, CDR1 MNHEY and CDR2 SVGEGT. The clonotype was recovered from an adult who received the AZD1222 COVID-19 vaccine. The chain employs TRBV6-2 or TRBV6-3 and TRBJ2-7; 12 bases match TRBD2. The source material was peripheral blood, sampled 28 days after the second AZD1222 dose. DNA of the CDR3: TGTGCCAGCAGTCTACGACTAGCGGGAGACGAGCAGTACTTC. Protein product: CASSLRLAGDEQYF.